Given below is one T cell receptor (beta chain) in context. The cDNA was generated through 5'RACE incorporating 10-nucleotide random UMIs. In TCRdb, the 5' RACE reads were re-called with MiXCR into one record per CDR3 protein. The table includes more than 70,000 distinct CDR3 sequences, about a tenth detected once. The sample originates from a study of neurological immune-mediated disorders. The unsorted libraries had their origin in 2 million PBMCs stored at -80 C. This CDR3 has 15 amino acids. Trimming shortened V by 6 bases and J by 0 bases, and 14 bases separated the two germline ends. CDR1 SGHRS and CDR2 YFSETQ come from the germline V gene.

The rearrangement joins TRBV5-1 to TRBJ2-3; D might be TRBD2 (5 bases). This TCR was recovered from a middle-aged man in good health. Sequenced: PBMCs. The CDR3 loop is CASTGGVDSTDTQYF. The DNA of the CDR3 is TGCGCCAGCACCGGAGGAGTAGATAGCACAGATACGCAGTATTTT.